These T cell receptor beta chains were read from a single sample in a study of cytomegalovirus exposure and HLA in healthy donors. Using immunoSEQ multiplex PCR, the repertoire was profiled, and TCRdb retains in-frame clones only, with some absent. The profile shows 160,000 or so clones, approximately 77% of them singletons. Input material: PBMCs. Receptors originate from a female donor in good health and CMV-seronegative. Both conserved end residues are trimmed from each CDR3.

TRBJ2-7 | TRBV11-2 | ASSWGGVPYEQY
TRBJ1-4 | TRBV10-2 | ASSDPGGSATNEKLF
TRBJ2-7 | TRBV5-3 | ARSPDRSNSYEQY
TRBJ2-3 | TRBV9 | ASSVGSGGEIDTQY
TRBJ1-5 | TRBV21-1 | ASSRRQGQTSNQPQH
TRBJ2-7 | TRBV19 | ASSIGTHTYEQY
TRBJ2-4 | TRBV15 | ATSRGRTVLAGRDIQY
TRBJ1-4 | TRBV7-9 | ASSPDREDEKLF
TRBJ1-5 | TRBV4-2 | ASSQDWPTGQPQH
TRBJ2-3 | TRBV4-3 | ASSQDIAGSTDTQY
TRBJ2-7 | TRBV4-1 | ASSQVRVGAPYEQY
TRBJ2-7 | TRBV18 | ASSPGRGGSYEQY
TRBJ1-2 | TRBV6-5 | ASSSGTAVNYGYT
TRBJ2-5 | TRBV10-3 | AISGAGGKETQY
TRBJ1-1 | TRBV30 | AWTKGENTEAF
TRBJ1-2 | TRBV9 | ASSVEEGAIDGYT
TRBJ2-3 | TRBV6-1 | ASSGTGGRSTDTQY
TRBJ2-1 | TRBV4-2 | ASSQGGGGDYNEQF
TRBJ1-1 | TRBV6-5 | ASRGPSGQITEAF
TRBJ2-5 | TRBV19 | ASSIDRREQETQY
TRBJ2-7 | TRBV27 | ASSLFQGEQY
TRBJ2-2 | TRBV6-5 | ASSYHGPAGTGELF
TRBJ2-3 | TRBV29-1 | SLRSLFTDTQY
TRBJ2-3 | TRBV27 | ASSSPNTDTQY
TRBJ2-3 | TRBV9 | ASSPRIGGADTQY
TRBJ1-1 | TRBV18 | ASSPWGELNTEAF
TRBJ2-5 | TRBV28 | ASEGGSQY
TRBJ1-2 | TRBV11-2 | ASSSGQGAYYGYT